This is a list of T cell receptor beta chains from one sample in a study of PD-1 blockade in classical Hodgkin lymphoma. TCRdb keeps only in-frame clones here, not all; method: immunoSEQ multiplex PCR. The table includes about 97,000 clones, approximately 88% detected once. The material sequenced was peripheral blood mononuclear cells (PBMCs), taken at baseline. Source of these receptors: a human donor with classical Hodgkin lymphoma. Both conserved end residues are part of each CDR3. The D gene is left open where the match is weak. Size is stated for part of the rows, as once, few or many counts, or as a class when the clone is expanded.

TRBJ2-7 | few | TRBD2 | TRBV5-1 | TGCGCCAGCAGCTTGGGATTAGCGGGCCCCCTCGAGCAGTACTTC | CASSLGLAGPLEQYF
TRBJ2-7 | . | . | TRBV6-1 | TGTGCCAGCAGTCCCACCACCTACGAGCAGTACTTC | CASSPTTYEQYF
TRBJ1-2 | once | TRBD1 | TRBV5-1 | TGTGCCAGCAGCCTGACAGGGAGTGGCTACACCTTC | CASSLTGSGYTF
TRBJ2-7 | . | . | TRBV27 | TGTGCCAGCAGTATAACCCCCGGGACAACCGGCGAGCAGTACTTC | CASSITPGTTGEQYF
TRBJ1-6 | once | . | TRBV10-3 | TGTGCCATCAGTGAGTTGATGGGAAAATCACCCCTCCACTTT | CAISELMGKSPLHF
TRBJ2-5 | . | TRBD1 | TRBV19 | TGTGCCAGTAGTATGGTCCTGGGCGGGACAGGGATTGAGACCCAGTACTTC | CASSMVLGGTGIETQYF
TRBJ1-1 | . | TRBD1 | TRBV27 | TGTGCCAGCAGTTTCGCCGGGACAGAGGCCGTACTTGGGGCTTTCTTT | CASSFAGTEAVLGAFF
TRBJ2-1 | . | TRBD2 | TRBV11-2 | TGTGCCAGCAGCTTAATAGCGGGAGGGTACCATGAGCAGTTCTTC | CASSLIAGGYHEQFF
TRBJ1-1 | . | . | TRBV2 | TGTGCCAGCGCTCCCAGCCCAGGGAACACTGAAGCTTTCTTT | CASAPSPGNTEAFF
TRBJ1-2 | . | TRBD1 | TRBV10-3 | TGTGCCATCAGTGGAGGGACAGGCGAGGTCTACACCTTC | CAISGGTGEVYTF
TRBJ2-7 | . | . | TRBV19 | TGTGCCAGTAGTATTAATGGGGACGGCGAGCAGTACTTC | CASSINGDGEQYF
TRBJ1-1 | . | TRBD1 | TRBV7-2 | TGTGCCAGCAGCTTAGTTGCGACAGGGAAAACTGAAGCTTTCTTT | CASSLVATGKTEAFF
TRBJ2-7 | . | . | TRBV19 | TGTGCCAGTAGTATGCGGCACTTCTCCTACGAGCAGTACTTC | CASSMRHFSYEQYF
TRBJ2-7 | . | . | TRBV28 | TGTGCCAGCAGCCGTTGGGGGGGGCGCTACGAGCAGTACTTC | CASSRWGGRYEQYF
TRBJ2-3 | . | . | TRBV5-4 | TGTGCCAGCAGCTTGCCGAGCACAGATACGCAGTATTTT | CASSLPSTDTQYF
TRBJ2-1 | . | TRBD2 | TRBV30 | TGTGCCTCCCCTCTAGCGGGAGGGAGGAATGAGCAGTTCTTC | CASPLAGGRNEQFF
TRBJ2-5 | few | TRBD1 | TRBV4-2 | TGTGCCAGCAGCTCACCCTGGCTACAGGGGGCGTATTATATGGAGACCCAGTACTTC | CASSSPWLQGAYYMETQYF
TRBJ2-3 | . | . | TRBV5-1 | TGCGCCAGCAGCTTACCACAAGATACGCAGTATTTT | CASSLPQDTQYF
TRBJ2-6 | . | TRBD1 | TRBV30 | TGTGCCTGGAGTCCGGACAGGGTTGGATCTGGGGCCAACGTCCTGACTTTC | CAWSPDRVGSGANVLTF
TRBJ2-2 | . | . | TRBV7-9 | TGTGCCAGCAGCGCCCTTATGAACACCGGGGAGCTGTTTTTT | CASSALMNTGELFF
TRBJ2-7 | . | TRBD2 | TRBV11-2 | TGTGCCAGCAGCTTAGTAGCGGGTCGCTCCTACGAGCAGTACTTC | CASSLVAGRSYEQYF
TRBJ2-1 | . | TRBD2 | TRBV5-4 | TGTGCCAGCAGCCAACAAGGACTAGCGGGAGACGAGCAGTTCTTC | CASSQQGLAGDEQFF
TRBJ2-4 | . | TRBD2 | TRBV19 | TGTGCCAGTAGTATGGGTTCGGGAGGAGCCCTTGTCTTC | CASSMGSGGALVF
TRBJ2-1 | few | . | TRBV14 | TGTGCCAGCAGCCCCAACTCGATTGAGCAGTTCTTC | CASSPNSIEQFF
TRBJ1-2 | once | . | TRBV19 | TGTGCCAGTAGTAAGGACAGTAACTATGGCTACACCTTC | CASSKDSNYGYTF
TRBJ2-5 | . | . | TRBV2 | TGTGCCAGCAGAGGGGAGCCGGAGACCCAGTACTTC | CASRGEPETQYF
TRBJ2-7 | few | TRBD2 | TRBV2 | TGTGCCAGCAGCTTTGGACTAGCGAGCTACGAGCAGTACTTC | CASSFGLASYEQYF
TRBJ2-7 | . | . | TRBV6-1 | TGTGCCAGCAGTGGACTAGTGGGCGAGCAGTACTTC | CASSGLVGEQYF
TRBJ2-2 | . | TRBD1 | TRBV9 | TGTGCCAGCACCACCGGGACAGGGGTGGGCGGGGAGCTGTTTTTT | CASTTGTGVGGELFF
TRBJ2-5 | . | . | TRBV6-5 | TGTGCCAGCAGGGTGCCCTCGGGAGAGACCCAGTACTTC | CASRVPSGETQYF
TRBJ2-2 | . | . | TRBV15 | TGTGCCACCAGCAGAGACCGACCCGCACCGGACACCGGGGAGCTGTTTTTT | CATSRDRPAPDTGELFF
TRBJ2-2 | . | . | TRBV28 | TGTGCCAGCAGGGGATTCGGGGAACAGAACACCGGGGAGCTGTTTTTT | CASRGFGEQNTGELFF
TRBJ1-4 | . | . | TRBV19 | TGTGCCAGTAGTTCCCCGGGACGGAATTCTGCAACTAATGAAAAACTGTTTTTT | CASSSPGRNSATNEKLFF
TRBJ1-1 | . | . | TRBV7-9 | TGTGCCAGCAGCTTAGGCTCGGCAGGGGATTATACTGAAGCTTTCTTT | CASSLGSAGDYTEAFF
TRBJ2-1 | few | TRBD2 | TRBV4-2 | TGTGCCAGCAGCCAATCCCCCTCGGGGGGAGTGGGCAATGAGCAGTTCTTC | CASSQSPSGGVGNEQFF
TRBJ2-2 | . | TRBD2 | TRBV10-3 | TGTGCCATCAGCGGGACGGGAGGCCAGGGACCTGGGGAGCTGTTTTTT | CAISGTGGQGPGELFF
TRBJ2-5 | . | . | TRBV7-6 | TGTGCCAGCAGCTCTACGGGCCCGCAAGAGACCCAGTACTTC | CASSSTGPQETQYF
TRBJ2-7 | . | . | TRBV5-5 | TGTGCCAGCAGCCCCTGGTTGACCTACGAGCAGTACTTC | CASSPWLTYEQYF
TRBJ1-3 | . | TRBD1 | TRBV7-9 | TGTGCCAGCAGTTCCAGGGGGCAATCTGGAAACACCATATATTTT | CASSSRGQSGNTIYF
TRBJ2-1 | . | . | TRBV18 | TGTGCCAGCTCAATGACACAGGGCTCCTACAATGAGCAGTTCTTC | CASSMTQGSYNEQFF
TRBJ1-1 | . | . | TRBV29-1 | TGCAGCGTGGGAACAGGGAGCACTGAAGCTTTCTTT | CSVGTGSTEAFF
TRBJ2-2 | . | . | TRBV10-3 | TGTGCCATCAGTGGAGATAGGACCCCAGCTCTCGGGGAGCTGTTTTTT | CAISGDRTPALGELFF
TRBJ2-5 | . | TRBD2 | TRBV11-2 | TGTGCCAGCAGCTTAGATCTTAGCGGGTGGTACCAAGAGACCCAGTACTTC | CASSLDLSGWYQETQYF
TRBJ1-6 | . | TRBD1 | TRBV27 | TGTGCCAGCAGTTTCTTCGGGGGACAGGGCGCTAATTCACCCCTCCACTTT | CASSFFGGQGANSPLHF
TRBJ2-2 | once | TRBD2 | TRBV6-4 | TGTGCCAGCAGTCGGACTAGCGGGAGGGCCCCGAACACCGGGGAGCTGTTTTTT | CASSRTSGRAPNTGELFF
TRBJ2-4 | . | . | TRBV21-1 | TGTGCCAGCAGCTCAAGCCCGGGACAGGGTGAGGGGGCCAAAAACATTCAGTACTTC | CASSSSPGQGEGAKNIQYF
TRBJ2-7 | . | TRBD2 | TRBV7-2 | TGTGCCAGCAGCCCCGATAGCGGGAGGGGGGTCTACGAGCAGTACTTC | CASSPDSGRGVYEQYF
TRBJ2-1 | . | TRBD2 | TRBV5-1 | TGCGCCAGCAGCTTAACTAGCGGGTCCTCATACAATGAGCAGTTCTTC | CASSLTSGSSYNEQFF
TRBJ2-3 | . | . | TRBV2 | TGTGCCAGCAGGATCAGGGTCATCACAGATACGCAGTATTTT | CASRIRVITDTQYF
TRBJ1-3 | . | . | TRBV10-3 | TGTGCCATCAGTCGGAACTCTGGAAACACCATATATTTT | CAISRNSGNTIYF
TRBJ2-3 | . | . | TRBV7-9 | TGTGCCAGCAGCTTGGATAGCACAGATACGCAGTATTTT | CASSLDSTDTQYF
TRBJ2-2 | . | . | TRBV14 | TGTGCCAGCAGCCAAATGACCCAGTTCGCGAACACCGGGGAGCTGTTTTTT | CASSQMTQFANTGELFF
TRBJ1-2 | . | TRBD1 | TRBV4-1 | TGCGCCAGCACCCAGGGGGGTGCGGGCTATGGCTACACCTTC | CASTQGGAGYGYTF
TRBJ1-1 | few | TRBD1 | TRBV14 | TGTGCCAGCAGCCAAGCCCAGGGGGCTATGAACACTGAAGCTTTCTTT | CASSQAQGAMNTEAFF
TRBJ2-1 | . | TRBD2 | TRBV5-4 | TGTGCCAGCAGTTCTCTAGCGGGAGCCTTTGATGAGCAGTTCTTC | CASSSLAGAFDEQFF
TRBJ2-1 | . | . | TRBV7-3 | TGTGCCAGCAGCTTGACGGGGATCAGCGAGCAGTTCTTC | CASSLTGISEQFF
TRBJ2-7 | . | . | TRBV14 | TGTGCCAGCAGCCCACTAGGGGGGGGCGAGTACTACGAGCAGTACTTC | CASSPLGGGEYYEQYF